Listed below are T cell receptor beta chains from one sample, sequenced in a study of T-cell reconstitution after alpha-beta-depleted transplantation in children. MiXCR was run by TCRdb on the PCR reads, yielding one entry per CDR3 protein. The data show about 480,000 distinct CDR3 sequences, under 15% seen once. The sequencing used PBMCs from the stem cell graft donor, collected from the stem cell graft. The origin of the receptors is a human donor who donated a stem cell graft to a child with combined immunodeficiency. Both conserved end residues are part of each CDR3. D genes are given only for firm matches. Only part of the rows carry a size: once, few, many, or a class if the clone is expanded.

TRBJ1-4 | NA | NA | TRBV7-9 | CASSFYLVDEKLFF | TGTGCCAGCAGCTTCTACCTGGTAGATGAAAAACTGTTTTTT
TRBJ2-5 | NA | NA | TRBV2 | CASSRAPWDNLETQYF | TGTGCCAGCAGTAGGGCTCCCTGGGACAACTTGGAGACCCAGTACTTC
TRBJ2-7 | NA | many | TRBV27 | CASSLSSRAPYEQYF | TGTGCCAGCAGTTTATCATCCAGAGCCCCCTACGAGCAGTACTTC
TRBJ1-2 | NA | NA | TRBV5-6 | CASSFPRGGLGPGRYGYTF | TGTGCCAGCAGCTTTCCCCGCGGGGGGTTGGGGCCTGGGAGATATGGCTACACCTTC
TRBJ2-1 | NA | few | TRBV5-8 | CASSLMGYNEQFF | TGTGCCAGCAGCTTGATGGGGTACAATGAGCAGTTCTTC
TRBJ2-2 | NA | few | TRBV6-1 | CASRGGKVANTGELFF | TGTGCCAGCAGAGGGGGGAAAGTTGCGAACACCGGGGAGCTGTTTTTT
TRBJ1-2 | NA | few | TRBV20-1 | CSAPEPWTSPRGYTF | TGCAGTGCCCCCGAACCCTGGACATCCCCGAGGGGCTACACCTTC
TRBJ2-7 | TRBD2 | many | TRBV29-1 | CSVLGLAGYEQYF | TGCAGCGTCCTCGGACTAGCAGGCTACGAGCAGTACTTC
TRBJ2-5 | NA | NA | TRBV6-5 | CASSLPRQPQYF | TGTGCCAGCAGCCTTCCTCGACAGCCCCAGTACTTC
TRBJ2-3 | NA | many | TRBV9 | CASSVEGVGADTQYF | TGTGCCAGCAGCGTAGAAGGGGTCGGGGCAGATACGCAGTATTTT
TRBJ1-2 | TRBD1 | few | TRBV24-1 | CATSDGGDREDYGYTF | TGTGCCACCAGTGATGGGGGGGACAGGGAGGACTATGGCTACACCTTC
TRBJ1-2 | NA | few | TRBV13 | CASTLTGPPYGYTF | TGTGCCAGCACCCTAACGGGGCCTCCTTATGGCTACACCTTC
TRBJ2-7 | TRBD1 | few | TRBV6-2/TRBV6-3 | CASSRDRASSYEQYF | TGTGCCAGCTCTCGGGACAGGGCGAGCTCCTACGAGCAGTACTTC
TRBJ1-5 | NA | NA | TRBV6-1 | CASSTGRSGNQPQHF | TGTGCCAGCAGTACAGGGCGTTCGGGGAATCAGCCCCAGCATTTT
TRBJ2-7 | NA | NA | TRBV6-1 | CASTTEGTYEQYF | TGTGCCAGCACCACTGAAGGGACCTACGAGCAGTACTTC
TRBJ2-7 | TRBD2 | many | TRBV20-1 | CSARSGSGGTFSYEQYF | TGCAGTGCCAGGTCGGGTAGCGGGGGGACGTTCTCCTACGAGCAGTACTTC
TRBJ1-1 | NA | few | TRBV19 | CASSTLDGRETEAFF | TGTGCCAGTAGTACTCTGGACGGGCGGGAGACTGAAGCTTTCTTT
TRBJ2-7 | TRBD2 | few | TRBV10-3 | CAISDTSGHPSEQYF | TGTGCCATCAGTGACACTAGCGGACACCCCTCCGAGCAGTACTTC
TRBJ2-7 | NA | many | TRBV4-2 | CASSQDLGPYEQYF | TGTGCCAGCAGCCAAGATTTGGGGCCGTACGAGCAGTACTTC
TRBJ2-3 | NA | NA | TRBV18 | CASSPEDSINTDTQYF | TGTGCCAGCTCACCAGAGGACAGCATAAACACAGATACGCAGTATTTT
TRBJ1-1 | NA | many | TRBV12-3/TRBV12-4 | CASSLSSANTEAFF | TGTGCCAGCAGTTTAAGTTCAGCGAACACTGAAGCTTTCTTT
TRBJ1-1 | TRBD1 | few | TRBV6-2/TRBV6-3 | CASSPGTGGMGSAFF | TGTGCCAGCAGTCCCGGGACAGGGGGCATGGGGTCGGCTTTCTTT
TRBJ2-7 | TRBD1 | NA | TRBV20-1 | CSARSPGQGDYEQYF | TGCAGTGCTAGATCTCCGGGACAGGGGGACTACGAGCAGTACTTC
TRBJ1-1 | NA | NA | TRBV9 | CASSAAGGGNTEAFF | TGTGCCAGCAGCGCCGCCGGGGGCGGGAACACTGAAGCTTTCTTT
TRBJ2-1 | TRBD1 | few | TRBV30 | CAWSEDRVVNEQFF | TGTGCCTGGAGTGAGGACAGGGTGGTGAATGAGCAGTTCTTC
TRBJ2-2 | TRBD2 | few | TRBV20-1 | CSARDAGGWFGELFF | TGCAGTGCTAGAGATGCGGGGGGATGGTTCGGGGAGCTGTTTTTT
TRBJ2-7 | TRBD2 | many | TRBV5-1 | CASSLAGLAGVSEQYF | TGCGCCAGCAGCTTGGCCGGACTAGCGGGAGTTTCCGAGCAGTACTTC
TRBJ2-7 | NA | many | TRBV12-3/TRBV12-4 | CASSLGTTVGKQYF | TGTGCCAGCAGTTTAGGGACGACCGTCGGGAAGCAGTACTTC
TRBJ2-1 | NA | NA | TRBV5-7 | CASRPPGSRNEQFF | TGTGCCAGCAGACCCCCGGGATCAAGAAATGAGCAGTTCTTC
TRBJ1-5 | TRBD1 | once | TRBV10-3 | CAISETTGTEPQHF | TGTGCCATCAGTGAGACGACAGGGACAGAGCCCCAGCATTTT
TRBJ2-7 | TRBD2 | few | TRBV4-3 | CASSQEVILAEYSYEQYF | TGCGCCAGCAGCCAAGAGGTGATCCTAGCGGAGTATTCCTACGAGCAGTACTTC
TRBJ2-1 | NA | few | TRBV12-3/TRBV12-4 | CASSETANDFNEQFF | TGTGCCAGCAGTGAGACAGCGAACGACTTCAATGAGCAGTTCTTC
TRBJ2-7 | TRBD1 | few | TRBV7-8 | CASSVERTGVSHEQYF | TGTGCCAGCAGCGTAGAAAGGACAGGGGTTTCCCACGAGCAGTACTTC
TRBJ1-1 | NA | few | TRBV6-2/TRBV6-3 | CASSLGSAGEAFF | TGTGCCAGCAGTTTAGGCTCGGCAGGTGAAGCTTTCTTT
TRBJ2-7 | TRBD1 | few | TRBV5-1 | CASSSSRTGAYEQYF | TGCGCCAGCAGCTCGTCCCGGACAGGGGCCTACGAGCAGTACTTC
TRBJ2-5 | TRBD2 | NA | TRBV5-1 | CASSLFAGGNSVETQYF | TGCGCCAGCAGCTTGTTTGCGGGGGGGAATTCTGTTGAGACCCAGTACTTC
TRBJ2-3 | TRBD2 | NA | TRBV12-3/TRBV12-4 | CASSSGTSDITDTQYF | TGTGCCAGCAGTTCCGGGACTAGCGATATCACAGATACGCAGTATTTT
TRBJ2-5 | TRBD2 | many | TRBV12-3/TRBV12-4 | CASSSGLAGTYRETQYF | TGTGCCAGCAGCTCCGGACTAGCGGGAACGTACCGGGAGACCCAGTACTTC
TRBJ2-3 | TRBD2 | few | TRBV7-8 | CASSLGVGLAGEDTQYF | TGTGCCAGCAGCTTAGGTGTCGGGCTAGCGGGCGAAGATACGCAGTATTTT
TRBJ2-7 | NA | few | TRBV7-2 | CASSPDSHSSYEQYF | TGTGCCAGCAGCCCGGACAGCCATAGCTCCTACGAGCAGTACTTC
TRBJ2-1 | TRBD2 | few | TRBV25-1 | CASSSSGAYHYNEQFF | TGTGCCAGCAGCTCTAGCGGGGCTTACCACTACAATGAGCAGTTCTTC
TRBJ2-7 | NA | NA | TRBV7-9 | CASSLVRPSSYEQYF | TGTGCCAGCAGCTTAGTCCGCCCTAGCTCCTACGAGCAGTACTTC
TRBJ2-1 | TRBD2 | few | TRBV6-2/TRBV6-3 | CASSEGLAVGFDNEQFF | TGTGCCAGCAGTGAGGGACTAGCGGTTGGTTTCGACAATGAGCAGTTCTTC
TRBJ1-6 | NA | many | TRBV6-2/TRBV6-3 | CASSSAGTHNSPLHF | TGTGCCAGCAGTTCCGCCGGGACACATAATTCACCCCTCCACTTT
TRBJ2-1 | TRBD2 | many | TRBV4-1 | CASSTLAGVYNEQFF | TGCGCCAGCAGCACCCTAGCGGGAGTCTACAATGAGCAGTTCTTC
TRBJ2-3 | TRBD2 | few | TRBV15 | CATGKTSGETDTQYF | TGTGCCACCGGAAAGACTAGCGGGGAAACAGATACGCAGTATTTT
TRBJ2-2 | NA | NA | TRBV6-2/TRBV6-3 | CASIDGNTGELFF | TGTGCCAGCATTGACGGGAACACCGGGGAGCTGTTTTTT